These 26 T cell receptor beta chains were all obtained from the same sample, sequenced in a study of T cell responses to AZD1222 COVID-19 vaccine (dated by TCRdb to the early 2020s). In the paper's terms, the time point label means: baseline before first vaccination. Library generation was performed with the immunoSEQ multiplex PCR assay. Drawn from immuneACCESS, this table holds only the in-frame rearrangements with V and J called that TCRdb kept. Clones are partly lost; checked studies trace under half to an unresolved V gene and leave the rest unexplained. The sample table holds about 94,000 clones, of which more than 70% were seen once. Together, the top ten hold roughly 14% of the sample. Sequenced material: peripheral blood, taken on day 0 of AZD1222 vaccination. Receptors were obtained from an adult in good health.

V and J are TRBV6-2 or TRBV6-3 and TRBJ2-7, with D perhaps being TRBD1 or TRBD2 (5 bases each). V lost 6 bases and J lost 4, with 13 bases in between. Germline CDR1 is MNHEY and CDR2 is SVGEGT. The CDR3 sequence is 13 residues long. The CDR3: CASSRDPRYEQYF. The CDR3 bases are TGTGCCAGCAGCCGGGACCCACGGTACGAGCAGTACTTC.

The J gene is TRBJ1-2, the V gene TRBV19, with 8 bases identical to TRBD1. CDR1 and CDR2 from the germline V gene are LNHDA and SQIVND (reference sequence). This CDR3 comprises 15 residues. The junction had 7 bases not matched to a gene; V was cut back by 3 bases and J by 4 bases. The CDR3 here is CASSISFGTGYGYTF. The CDR3 DNA is TGTGCCAGTAGTATTAGTTTCGGGACAGGCTATGGCTACACCTTC.

The chain combines TRBV4-1 with TRBJ1-2; D gene uncertain. Trimming removed 1 base from V and 7 bases from J, with 13 bases in between. The CDR3 covers 14 residues. Germline CDR1 MGHRA, CDR2 YSYEKL. The CDR3, as DNA: TGCGCCAGCAGCCAAGTTGAACGCCCCCTTGGCTACACCTTC. This sequence encodes CASSQVERPLGYTF.

This sequence joins TRBV4-2 and TRBJ2-7; D possibly corresponds to TRBD1 (5 bases). The length of the CDR3 is 14 residues. V was cut by 4 bases and J by 7 bases, with 17 bases left in between. Germline V gives CDR1 LGHNA, CDR2 YNFKEQ. The CDR3 nucleotides read TGTGCCAGCAGCCCCCTCAGGGATGCCGGGGAGCAGTACTTC. Translating it yields CASSPLRDAGEQYF.

J is TRBJ2-3 and V is TRBV7-9, with D hard to call. There are 14 residues in the CDR3. Per germline, CDR1 SEHNR and CDR2 FQNEAQ (reference sequence). V lost 5 bases and J 6 bases, leaving 15 bases between the germline ends. CDR3 protein: CASSASGRPDTQYF. For the CDR3, the DNA is TGTGCCAGCAGCGCGTCAGGACGGCCCGATACGCAGTATTTT.

The chain has TRBV6-5 and TRBJ1-2, with 12 bases identical to TRBD1. The V gene's germline CDR1 is MNHEY and CDR2 SVGAGI. V was clipped by 2 bases and J by 8 bases; unmatched bases: 3. The CDR3 totals 14 residues. The CDR3 coding sequence is TGTGCCAGCAGTTACGGGACAGGGGGCGCGGGCTACACCTTC. It translates to CASSYGTGGAGYTF.

V usage is TRBV7-6 and J usage is TRBJ2-2; D possibly corresponds to TRBD2 (6 bases). Trimming stripped 5 bases from V and 0 bases from J, with 10 bases between. This CDR3 has 15 amino acids. Germline CDR1 SGHVS, CDR2 FNYEAQ. CDR3 DNA sequence: TGTGCCAGCAGCCACCGGAGGGCGAACACCGGGGAGCTGTTTTTT. Protein: CASSHRRANTGELFF.

This chain uses TRBV5-1 with TRBJ2-7; 7 nucleotides line up with TRBD1. The trim removed 3 bases at V and 0 bases at J, leaving 9 bases unmatched. This CDR3 comprises 16 residues. Germline V gene sequence: CDR1 SGHRS, CDR2 YFSETQ. The DNA for the CDR3 is TGCGCCAGCAGCTCAATGACGACAGGGAACTCCTACGAGCAGTACTTC. It translates to CASSSMTTGNSYEQYF.

The CDR3 DNA is TGTGCCACCAGCAGAGGGGACAGGGGCCACGAGCAGTACTTC. It yields the protein CATSRGDRGHEQYF. The V gene is TRBV15, the J gene TRBJ2-7; 10 bases fit TRBD1. Germline CDR1 is LNHNV and CDR2 is YYDKDF (reference sequence). Unmatched junction bases numbered 2, after V lost 1 base and J lost 5 bases. The CDR3 length is 14 residues.

The CDR3 DNA reads TGTGCCAGCAGTCGAACCGGGACAGCCTATGGCTACACCTTC. Residues: CASSRTGTAYGYTF. This rearrangement joins TRBV6-5 to TRBJ1-2, with TRBD1 matching 7 bases. The CDR3 totals 14 residues. V shed 5 bases, J shed 4 bases, and the junction held 7 bases outside the gene matches. CDR1 is MNHEY and CDR2 is SVGAGI in the germline V gene.

The gene calls are TRBV6-5 and TRBJ2-2, with D tentatively TRBD1 (5 bases). Germline-derived CDR1 and CDR2 are MNHEY and SVGAGI. V gave up 4 bases and J gave up 1 base, with 13 bases separating them. The CDR3 runs 16 residues. CDR3 DNA: TGTGCCAGCAGTTCTGTGGGGCAAGTGAACACCGGGGAGCTGTTTTTT. It encodes CASSSVGQVNTGELFF.

DNA of the CDR3: TGCGCCAGCACCCACGAGGGTACTATCAACTACGAGCAGTACTTC. Protein: CASTHEGTINYEQYF. The V call is TRBV5-1, the J call TRBJ2-7; tentatively, D is TRBD2 (5 bases). Per germline, CDR1 SGHRS and CDR2 YFSETQ. This CDR3 is built from 15 residues. Between the trimmed V and J ends, which lost 6 bases and 3 bases, there was a span of 19 bases. Based on the CDR3 plus reference TRBV5-1 and TRBJ2-7, the full variable domain is KAGVTQTPRYLIKTRGQQVTLSCSPISGHRSVSWYQQTPGQGLQFLFEYFSETQRNKGNFPGRFSGRQFSNSRSEMNVSTLELGDSALYLCASTHEGTINYEQYFGPGTRLTVT.

The rearrangement uses TRBV24-1 and TRBJ1-2; no firm D call. The CDR3 totals 17 residues. Per germline, CDR1 KGHDR and CDR2 SFDVKD. Trimming removed 6 bases at V and 6 bases at J, with 25 bases between. This chain's CDR3 is CATSTPRGHGIWDGYTF. For the CDR3, the DNA is TGTGCCACCAGTACCCCCCGGGGTCACGGGATCTGGGATGGCTACACCTTC.

V is TRBV28 and J is TRBJ2-7; D uncertain. This CDR3 is 14 amino acids long. Trimming removed 2 bases at V and 4 bases at J, with 12 bases between. The germline CDR1 and CDR2 sequences are MDHEN and SYDVKM. This CDR3 is CASSLIVQTYEQYF. The CDR3 DNA is TGTGCCAGCAGTTTAATTGTCCAGACTTACGAGCAGTACTTC.

The sample holds one count of this clone. The gene calls are TRBV6-2 or TRBV6-3 and TRBJ2-6, with a tentative D call TRBD1 (6 bases). The V gene lost 4 bases and the J gene lost 0 bases, with 13 bases spanning the gap. The CDR3 contains 17 residues. Germline V lookup: CDR1 MNHEY, CDR2 SVGEGT. CDR3: CASSFTRGGSGANVLTF. CDR3 DNA: TGTGCCAGCAGTTTTACTCGAGGGGGCTCTGGGGCCAACGTCCTGACTTTC.

For the CDR3, the DNA is TGTGCCAGCAAAGCGGGGGGCGCTGGGAACACTGAAGCTTTCTTT. This gives the protein CASKAGGAGNTEAFF. This chain uses TRBV13 with TRBJ1-1; D is perhaps TRBD1 (6 bases). Germline V gene sequence: CDR1 PRHDT, CDR2 FYEKMQ (reference sequence). Trimming removed 7 bases from V and 1 base from J, with 16 bases in between. This CDR3 comprises 15 residues.

The chain recombines TRBV19 with TRBJ2-2, with D possibly TRBD2 on 6 matching bases. V lost 5 bases and J lost 5, with 24 bases in between. This CDR3 spans 18 amino acids. The germline V gene encodes CDR1 LNHDA and CDR2 SQIVND (reference sequence). Written as DNA, the CDR3 is TGTGCCAGTAGTGGAGGGGCCTGGGGCTTGGGCTTGACCGGGGAGCTGTTTTTT. It is translated as CASSGGAWGLGLTGELFF.

V and J are TRBV5-1 and TRBJ2-5; possible D gene TRBD1, 5 bases. From germline, CDR1 is SGHRS and CDR2 YFSETQ. Trimming removed 4 bases from V and 1 base from J, with 11 bases in between. The CDR3 loop spans 14 amino acids. DNA of the CDR3: TGCGCCAGCAGCCTCCAGGGCGGCCAAGAGACCCAGTACTTC. The encoded protein is CASSLQGGQETQYF.

This clone appeared a single time. The gene calls are TRBV3-1 (or the pseudogene TRBV3-2) and TRBJ1-1; a possible D gene is TRBD1 (6 bases). Germline assignment: CDR1 LGHDT and CDR2 YNNKEL (reference sequence). Trimming shortened V by 4 bases and J by 1 base, and 13 bases separated the two germline ends. The CDR3 is made up of 15 amino acids. The CDR3 reads CASSPQGSPNTEAFF. The CDR3 DNA reads as TGTGCCAGCAGCCCCCAGGGGTCCCCGAACACTGAAGCTTTCTTT.

This rearrangement joins TRBV2 to TRBJ2-5; TRBD2 agrees at 9 bases. The ends lost 4 bases at V and 0 bases at J; junction bases unmatched: 12. The CDR3 loop spans 18 amino acids. The V gene's germline CDR1 is SNHLY and CDR2 FYNNEI. CDR3 nucleotide sequence: TGTGCCAGCAGTGGTTCGGGGGCTAGCGGGGTCTACCAAGAGACCCAGTACTTC. Encoded protein: CASSGSGASGVYQETQYF.

The chain couples TRBV10-3 to TRBJ2-4; weak D call: TRBD2 (6 bases). Germline values: CDR1 ENHRY, CDR2 SYGVKD. V was cut by 10 bases and J by 3 bases, with 10 bases left in between. This CDR3 contains 12 residues. The CDR3 is CATREDKNIQYF. The DNA for the CDR3 is TGTGCCACCAGGGAGGACAAAAACATTCAGTACTTC.

J is TRBJ1-1 and V is TRBV6-2 or TRBV6-3, with TRBD1 matching over 9 bases. Germline loops: CDR1 MNHEY, CDR2 SVGEGT. This CDR3 contains 15 residues. Losses at the gene ends were 4 bases for V and 6 bases for J; bases not matched to a gene: 9. CDR3 DNA: TGTGCCAGCAGTTCACAGACAGGGGGTGAGGCTGAAGCTTTCTTT. It translates to CASSSQTGGEAEAFF.

Concerning this clone itself: Germline is not matched at one junction end, which may reflect a read error. The chain carries TRBV6-5 and TRBJ2-2, with TRBD1 identical over 9 bases. This CDR3 comprises 15 residues. Germline CDR1 MNHEY, CDR2 SVGAGI. The CDR3 loop is CASSTGTGNAGELFF. For the CDR3, the DNA is TGTGCCAGCAGTACGGGGACAGGGAACGCCGGGGAGCTGTTTTTT.

This chain connects TRBV6-5 to TRBJ1-1; D ambiguous. Germline loops: CDR1 MNHEY, CDR2 SVGAGI. This CDR3 has 15 residues. V lost 2 bases, J lost 3 bases, and 13 bases lay in between. CDR3 DNA: TGTGCCAGCAGTTACGGCCCCCACCTGGACACTGAAGCTTTCTTT. Translation: CASSYGPHLDTEAFF.

The chain links TRBV30 to TRBJ1-5; D is undetermined. The CDR3 is 13 amino acids. The V and J ends lost 3 bases and 9 bases respectively, with 15 bases between them. From germline, CDR1 is GTSNPN and CDR2 SVGIG (reference sequence). CDR3 in DNA: TGTGCCTGGAGCCGGCAGGCCTTGGGGCCCCAGCATTTT. It yields the protein CAWSRQALGPQHF.

The chain recombines TRBV7-6 with TRBJ2-1, with TRBD1 identical over 9 bases. After removal of 5 bases from V and 5 bases from J, the junction contained 7 bases not matched to a gene. The CDR3 contains 15 residues. Per germline, CDR1 SGHVS and CDR2 FNYEAQ. For the CDR3, the DNA is TGTGCCAGCAGCCCTCGACAGGGGGGTAACAATGAGCAGTTCTTC. This gives the protein CASSPRQGGNNEQFF.